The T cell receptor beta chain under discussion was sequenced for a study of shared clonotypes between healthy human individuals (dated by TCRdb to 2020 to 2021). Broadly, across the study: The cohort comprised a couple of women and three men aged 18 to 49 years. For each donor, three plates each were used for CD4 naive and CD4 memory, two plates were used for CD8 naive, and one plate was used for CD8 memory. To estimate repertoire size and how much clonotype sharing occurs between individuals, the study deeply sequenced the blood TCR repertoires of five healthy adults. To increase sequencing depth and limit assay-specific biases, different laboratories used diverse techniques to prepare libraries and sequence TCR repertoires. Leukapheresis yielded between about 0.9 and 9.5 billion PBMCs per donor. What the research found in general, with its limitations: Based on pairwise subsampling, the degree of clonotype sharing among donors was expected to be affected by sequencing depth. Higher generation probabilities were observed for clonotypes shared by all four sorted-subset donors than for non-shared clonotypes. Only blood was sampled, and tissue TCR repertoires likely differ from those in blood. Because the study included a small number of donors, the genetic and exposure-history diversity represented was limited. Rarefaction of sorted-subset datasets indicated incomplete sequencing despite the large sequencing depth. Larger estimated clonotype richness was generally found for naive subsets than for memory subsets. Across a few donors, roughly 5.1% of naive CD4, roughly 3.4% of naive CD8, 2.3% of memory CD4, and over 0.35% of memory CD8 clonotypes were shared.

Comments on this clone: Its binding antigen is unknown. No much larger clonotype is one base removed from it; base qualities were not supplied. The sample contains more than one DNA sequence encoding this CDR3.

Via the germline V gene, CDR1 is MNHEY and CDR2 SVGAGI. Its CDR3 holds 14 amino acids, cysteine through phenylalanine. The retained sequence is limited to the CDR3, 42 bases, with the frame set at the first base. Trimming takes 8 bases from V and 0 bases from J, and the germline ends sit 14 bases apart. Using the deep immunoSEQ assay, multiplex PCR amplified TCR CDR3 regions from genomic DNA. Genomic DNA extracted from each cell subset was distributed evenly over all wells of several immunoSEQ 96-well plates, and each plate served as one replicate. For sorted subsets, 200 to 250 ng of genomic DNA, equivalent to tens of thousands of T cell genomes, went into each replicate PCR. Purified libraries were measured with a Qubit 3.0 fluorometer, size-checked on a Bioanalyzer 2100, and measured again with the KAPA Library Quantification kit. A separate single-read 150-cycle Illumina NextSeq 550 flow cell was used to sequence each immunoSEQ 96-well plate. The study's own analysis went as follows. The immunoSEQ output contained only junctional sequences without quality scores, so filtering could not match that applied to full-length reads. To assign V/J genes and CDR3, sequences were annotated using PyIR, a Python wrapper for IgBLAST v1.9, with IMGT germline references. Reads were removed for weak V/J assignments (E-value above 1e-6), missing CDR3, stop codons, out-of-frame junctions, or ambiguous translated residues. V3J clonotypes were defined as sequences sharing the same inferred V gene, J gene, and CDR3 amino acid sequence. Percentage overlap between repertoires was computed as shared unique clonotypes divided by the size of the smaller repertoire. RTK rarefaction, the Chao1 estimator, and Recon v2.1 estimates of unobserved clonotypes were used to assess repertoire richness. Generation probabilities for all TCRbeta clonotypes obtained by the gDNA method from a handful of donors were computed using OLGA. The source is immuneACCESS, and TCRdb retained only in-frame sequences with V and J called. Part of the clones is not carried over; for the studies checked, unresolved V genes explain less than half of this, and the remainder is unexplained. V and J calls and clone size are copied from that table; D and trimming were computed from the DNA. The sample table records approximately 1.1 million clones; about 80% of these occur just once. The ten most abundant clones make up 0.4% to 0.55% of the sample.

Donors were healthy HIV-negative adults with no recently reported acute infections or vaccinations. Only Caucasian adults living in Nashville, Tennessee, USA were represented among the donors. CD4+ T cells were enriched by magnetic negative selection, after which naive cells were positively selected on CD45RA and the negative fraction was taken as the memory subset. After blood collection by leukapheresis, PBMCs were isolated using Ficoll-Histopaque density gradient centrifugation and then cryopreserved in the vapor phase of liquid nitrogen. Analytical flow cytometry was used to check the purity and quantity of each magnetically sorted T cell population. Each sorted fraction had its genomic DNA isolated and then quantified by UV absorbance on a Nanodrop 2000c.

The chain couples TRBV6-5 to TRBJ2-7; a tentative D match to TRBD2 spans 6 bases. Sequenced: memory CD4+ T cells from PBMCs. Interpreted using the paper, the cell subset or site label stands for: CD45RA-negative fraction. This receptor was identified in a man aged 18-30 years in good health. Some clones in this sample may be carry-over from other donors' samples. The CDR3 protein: CASSTQGGSYEQYF. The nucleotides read TGTGCCAGCTCAACCCAGGGAGGCTCCTACGAGCAGTACTTC.